This T cell receptor (beta chain) was captured in a study of blood T cell repertoires in COVID-19. At the level of the study: Acute and convalescent COVID-19 specimens originated in the United States, Italy and Spain.

In the authors' workflow: It was from reference gene primer amplification that nucleated cell counts were estimated. Libraries were prepared by immunoSEQ multiplex PCR; TCRdb keeps only in-frame clonotypes and omits some of them. V and J calls and clone size come straight from that table; D and trimming were deduced from the DNA. The repertoire holds approximately 230,000 clones, with under 90% as singletons. This CDR3 region has 16 residues. Per germline, CDR1 SEHNR and CDR2 FQNEAQ (reference sequence). V gave up 5 bases and J gave up 5 bases; unmatched junction bases: 8. Participants, roughly 18 to 100 years old, spanned under 30 US areas. Cohort 3 recovered donors had two negative PCRs, clearance, or symptom resolution.

The TCR originated in a man in his late teens or twenties who had recovered from COVID-19. Input material: PBMCs or T cells enriched from blood (not recorded which). V usage is TRBV7-9 and J usage is TRBJ1-4; 10 positions agree with TRBD1. The DNA for the CDR3 is TGTGCCAGCAGCCCGACAGGGGGCTCGGTGAATGAAAAACTGTTTTTT. Translating gives CASSPTGGSVNEKLFF. Supplemented by reference TRBV7-9 and TRBJ1-4, the full variable domain reads DTGVSQNPRHKITKRGQNVTFRCDPISEHNRLYWYRQTLGQGPEFLTYFQNEAQLEKSRLLSDRFSAERPKGSFSTLEIQRTEQGDSAMYLCASSPTGGSVNEKLFFGSGTQLSVL.